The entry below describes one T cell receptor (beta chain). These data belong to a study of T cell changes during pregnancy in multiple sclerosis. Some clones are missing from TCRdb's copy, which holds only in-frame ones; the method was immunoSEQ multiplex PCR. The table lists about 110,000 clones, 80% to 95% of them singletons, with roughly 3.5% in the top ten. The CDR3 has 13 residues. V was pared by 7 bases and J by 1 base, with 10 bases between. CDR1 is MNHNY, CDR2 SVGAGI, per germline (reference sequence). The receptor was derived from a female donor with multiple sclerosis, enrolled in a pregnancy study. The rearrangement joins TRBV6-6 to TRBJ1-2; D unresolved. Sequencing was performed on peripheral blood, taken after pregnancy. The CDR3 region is CASNLELNYGYTF. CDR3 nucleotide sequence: TGTGCCAGCAACCTGGAGCTTAACTATGGCTACACCTTC.